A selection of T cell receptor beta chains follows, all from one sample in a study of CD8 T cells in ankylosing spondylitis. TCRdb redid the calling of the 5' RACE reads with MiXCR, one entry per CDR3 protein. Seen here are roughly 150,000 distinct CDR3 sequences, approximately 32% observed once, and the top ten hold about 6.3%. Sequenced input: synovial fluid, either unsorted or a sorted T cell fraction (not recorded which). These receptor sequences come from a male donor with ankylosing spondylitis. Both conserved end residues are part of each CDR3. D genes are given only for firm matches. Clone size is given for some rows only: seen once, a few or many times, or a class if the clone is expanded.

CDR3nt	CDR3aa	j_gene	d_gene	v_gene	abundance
TGTGCCAGCAATGGAGGGACGGGCAATCAGCCCCAGCATTTT	CASNGGTGNQPQHF	TRBJ1-5	-	TRBV2	-
TGTGCCAGCAAAAGGAGTACCGCTGAAAAACTGTTTTTT	CASKRSTAEKLFF	TRBJ1-4	-	TRBV6-6	-
TGCAGTGCTTTTCTAGCGGAGTCGAACACCGGGGAGCTGTTTTTT	CSAFLAESNTGELFF	TRBJ2-2	TRBD2	TRBV20-1	few
TGCGCCAGCAGCCCAAGGGACAGCTCGAATCAGCCCCAGCATTTT	CASSPRDSSNQPQHF	TRBJ1-5	TRBD1	TRBV4-1	once
TGTGCCAGCAGTTACTCTCGGGACAGGGGGCAGGATACGCAGTATTTT	CASSYSRDRGQDTQYF	TRBJ2-3	TRBD1	TRBV6-5	-
TGTGCCAGCAGAGAAACTAGCGGGAGTATCAATGAGCAGTTCTTC	CASRETSGSINEQFF	TRBJ2-1	TRBD2	TRBV6-1	-
TGTGCCAGCTCACCAGGGAATCGAAATCAGCCCCAGCATTTT	CASSPGNRNQPQHF	TRBJ1-5	-	TRBV18	once
TGTGCCAGCACCCCCCGCACCGGGACAGCGAACACTGAAGCTTTCTTT	CASTPRTGTANTEAFF	TRBJ1-1	TRBD1	TRBV6-1	few
TGTGCCAGCAGAACCTCCTACAATGAGCAGTTCTTC	CASRTSYNEQFF	TRBJ2-1	-	TRBV27	-
TGTGCCAGCAGCTTGAATAACCAGGGGCGGGGCATTCAGTACTTC	CASSLNNQGRGIQYF	TRBJ2-4	-	TRBV11-2	few
TGCGCCAGCAGCCTAGTAGAGACGGGCCATCAGCCCCAGCATTTT	CASSLVETGHQPQHF	TRBJ1-5	-	TRBV4-1	-
TGTGCCAGCAGTCCAAACTCGGGGCGGGCGGACACCGGGGAGCTGTTTTTT	CASSPNSGRADTGELFF	TRBJ2-2	-	TRBV5-4	-
TGTGCCAGCAGCTTAACGCGGGGGACCAATGAGCAGTTCTTC	CASSLTRGTNEQFF	TRBJ2-1	TRBD2	TRBV7-3	few
TGTGCCAGCAGCTTGGAACCTTACAATGAGCAGTTCTTC	CASSLEPYNEQFF	TRBJ2-1	-	TRBV5-5	-
TGTGCCTGGACGGCTGGCTACGAGCAGTACTTC	CAWTAGYEQYF	TRBJ2-7	-	TRBV30	few
TGTGCCAGCCGGACGGTGGGAGGAAACACCATATATTTT	CASRTVGGNTIYF	TRBJ1-3	-	TRBV12-3/TRBV12-4	-
TGTGCCAGCAGTTTAGAGCGGGTCTACACAGATACGCAGTATTTT	CASSLERVYTDTQYF	TRBJ2-3	-	TRBV12-3/TRBV12-4	few
TGTGCCAGCAGTTTAAGGGCCCCGAAGACTGAAGCTTTCTTT	CASSLRAPKTEAFF	TRBJ1-1	-	TRBV12-3/TRBV12-4	-